This entry describes one T cell receptor beta chain. The CDR3 extends over 15 amino acids. V trimming: 9 bases; J trimming: 0 bases; junction bases outside the gene matches: 10. Per the germline V gene, CDR1 is WNHNN and CDR2 is SYGVQD (reference sequence). Profiling relied on immunoSEQ multiplex PCR, and the TCRdb table lists in-frame clones only, not all of them. The data hold about 71,000 clones, with nearly 98% observed a single time. This sample was included in a study of technical replicates of blood from several donors. This TCR was sampled from a human donor in good health. Input material: T cells isolated from PBMCs. The chain uses TRBV10-1 and TRBJ1-1; 7 bases are a match to TRBD1. DNA of the CDR3: TGCGCCAGTCGCAAACTGACAGGGTTGAACACTGAAGCTTTCTTT. Protein sequence: CASRKLTGLNTEAFF.